In its sample, the clone carrying this T cell receptor beta chain was seen a few times. The entry originates in a study of shared clonotypes between healthy human individuals. TCRdb's table, derived via immunoSEQ multiplex PCR, lists solely in-frame clones and lacks some. The data contain 550,000 to 700,000 clones, around 78% of them singletons. This CDR3 has 14 residues. From germline, CDR1 is MDHEN and CDR2 SYDVKM. Trimming took off 2 bases at V and 7 bases at J, with 15 bases between the two ends. The rearrangement uses TRBV28 and TRBJ2-7; possible D gene TRBD2, 6 bases. This TCR came from a woman aged 25 to 39 in good health. The sequenced sample was memory CD4+ T cells sorted from blood. Subset here: CD45RA-negative fraction. The CDR3 protein is CASSLRIGGREQYF. CDR3 coding DNA: TGTGCCAGCAGTTTAAGGATCGGAGGGAGGGAGCAGTACTTC.